This T cell receptor beta chain was identified during a study of T cell clonality in common variable immunodeficiency (dated by TCRdb to 2013 to 2016). The paper as a whole reports these results and caveats: TCRbeta clonality was higher in CVID subjects than in healthy controls (t-test p = 0.018), and the increase was most characteristic of about a third of subjects. It was noted by the authors that sequencing of the repertoires of T cell subpopulations would be needed to clarify the cause of the increased clonality in CVID. Fewer TCRbeta clones were shared among CVID subjects than among healthy controls (p < 0.0001). CVID TCRbeta sequences were reported to have fewer deletions and N-nucleotide insertions and to lack highly modified clones with 13 or more V deletions. Patient heterogeneity within the CVID cohort put limits on correlating repertoire features with clinical complications. Despite equal DNA input, controls averaged about 81,820 unique sequences per sample versus about 32,000 in CVID samples.

This clone came up many times. The clone's antigen remains unknown. From the germline J gene comes the end of the CDR3, since the read stops 3 residues before it. V trim: 6 bases; J trim: 6 bases; unmatched bases: 6. CDR1 and CDR2, per the germline V gene, are KGHSH and LQKENI. The cysteine opens and the phenylalanine closes a CDR3 of 13 amino acids. Only the CDR3 bases that were read are kept: 30 of them, in frame from base 1. Most CVID patients and most healthy controls were of Caucasian heritage. Heparinized peripheral whole blood samples of about 5 to 9 ml were collected from each donor. Genomic DNA from adults with common variable immune deficiency (CVID) and from healthy adult controls was used for sequencing of TCRbeta CDR3 repertoires. The control group was made up of some 22 healthy adult volunteers (about ten male and 12 female) whose ages ranged from roughly 20 to 70 years, with a mean age of around 30. Diluted blood was density-centrifuged over Hypaque 1077 or Ficoll-Paque to isolate peripheral blood mononuclear cells. Genomic DNA was extracted from unsorted mononuclear cells by Qiagen column purification or by a centrifugation-based method.

Equivalent amounts of genomic DNA from CVID and control samples were used as sequencing input. For every sample, a 60 bp segment covering the rearranged TCRbeta CDR3 region was amplified and then sequenced. The immunoSEQ assay, a bias-corrected multiplex PCR combined with high-throughput sequencing, was used to amplify TCRbeta. Under the source paper's analysis protocol: Every unique nucleotide sequence was considered a clone and was annotated with V, D and J genes, copy number and frequency. Sequences were labeled productive if in frame, and non-productive if out of frame or containing stop codons. Clonality was calculated from Shannon's entropy as previously described. The predicted amino acid sequences of productive clones were used to derive mean CDR3 Kyte-Doolittle hydropathy. The R hclust function was used to hierarchically cluster scaled V gene usage with Manhattan distance and complete linkage. To assess clone sharing by CDR3 amino acid sequence, 12 repertoires per group were resampled over 100 rounds. The repertoires were screened for 65 to 75 published EBV-specific TCRbeta sequences and roughly 250 published CMV-specific TCRbeta sequences. A couple of CVID samples that yielded fewer than 10,000 sequences were excluded from the analysis, so 42 CVID repertoires were retained. What TCRdb holds here is the immuneACCESS table cut down to in-frame rearrangements. Part of the clones is not present; checked against another copy, under half of the missing clones reflect an unresolved V gene, and the others are unexplained. V, J and clone size are those of that table, while D and trimming were read from the DNA. The sample counts approximately 44,000 clones, each observed more than once. Jointly, the top ten make up 8.5% to 12% of the sample.

The sequence links TRBV18 to TRBJ1-1; TRBD1 lines up with 8 middle nucleotides. Sequenced material: peripheral blood mononuclear cells. This clonotype was sampled from a person aged 18-69 years in good health. The CDR3 has the sequence CASSWTGRAEAFF. The sequenced part of the CDR3 DNA is TGTGCCAGCTCGTGGACAGGGAGGGCTGAA.